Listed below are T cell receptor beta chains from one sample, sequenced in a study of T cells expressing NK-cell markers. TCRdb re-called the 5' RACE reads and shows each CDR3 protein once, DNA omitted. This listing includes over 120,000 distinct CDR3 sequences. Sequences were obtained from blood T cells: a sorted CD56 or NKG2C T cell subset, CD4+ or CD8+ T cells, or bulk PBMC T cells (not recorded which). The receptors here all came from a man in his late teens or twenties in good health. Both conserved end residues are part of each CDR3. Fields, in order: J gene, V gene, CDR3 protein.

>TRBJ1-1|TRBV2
CASREVNTEAFF
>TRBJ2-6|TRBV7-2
CASSLEGRSGANVLTF
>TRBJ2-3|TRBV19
CASLNSRTDTQYF
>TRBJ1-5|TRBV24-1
CATSPGIAQPQHF
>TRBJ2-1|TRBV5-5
CASSFMDEQFF
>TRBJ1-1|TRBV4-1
CASSPTGPRTEAFF
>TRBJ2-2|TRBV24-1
CATRGTGGKLAGELFF
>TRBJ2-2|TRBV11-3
CASMGEFRVRASGELFF
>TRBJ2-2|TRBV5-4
CASSLGRARDTGELFF
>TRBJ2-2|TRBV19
CAVRKPSGGAGELFF
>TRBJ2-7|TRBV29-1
CSVATSISYEQYF
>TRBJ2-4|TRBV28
CASTLRGSKNIQYF
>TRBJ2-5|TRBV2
CASSGWTGVGAETQYF
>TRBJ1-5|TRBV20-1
CSADSKANSRNKGPNQPQHF
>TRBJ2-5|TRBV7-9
CASSPLAGDRETQYF
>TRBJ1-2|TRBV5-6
CASSGGQGNKYGYTF
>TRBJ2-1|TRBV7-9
CASSDLAGGDYNEQFF
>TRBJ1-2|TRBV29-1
CSASWVNNYGYTF
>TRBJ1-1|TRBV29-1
CSVDMNTEAFF
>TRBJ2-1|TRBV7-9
CASSYQGNEQFF
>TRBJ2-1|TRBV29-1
CSFIAGGPPYNEQFF
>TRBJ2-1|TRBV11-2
CATPGYNEQFF
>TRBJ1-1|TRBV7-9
CASSVGQQNTEAFF
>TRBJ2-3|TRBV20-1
CSARAPRTSGRDTQYF
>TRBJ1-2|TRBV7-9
CASSLEARGGLGYTF
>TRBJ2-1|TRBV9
CASSSSGKEQFF